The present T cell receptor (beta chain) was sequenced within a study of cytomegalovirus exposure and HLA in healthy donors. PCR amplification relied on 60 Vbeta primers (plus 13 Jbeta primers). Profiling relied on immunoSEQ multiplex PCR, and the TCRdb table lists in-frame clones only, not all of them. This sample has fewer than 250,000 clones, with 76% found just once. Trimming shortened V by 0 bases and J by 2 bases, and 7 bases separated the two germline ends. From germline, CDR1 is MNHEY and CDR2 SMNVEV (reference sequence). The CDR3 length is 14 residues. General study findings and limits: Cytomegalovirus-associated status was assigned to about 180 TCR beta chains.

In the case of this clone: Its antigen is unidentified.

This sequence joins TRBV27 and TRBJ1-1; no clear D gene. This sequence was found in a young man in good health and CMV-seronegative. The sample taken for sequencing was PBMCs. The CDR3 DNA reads TGTGCCAGCAGTTTATCGTTAAAAAACACTGAAGCTTTCTTT. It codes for CASSLSLKNTEAFF.